The text below deals with one T cell receptor beta chain. This sample is part of a study of control samples from healthy donors and cancer patients. Germline CDR1 and CDR2: MNHEY and SMNVEV (reference sequence). This CDR3 contains 17 residues. V shed 10 bases and J 2 bases; nucleotides not matched to a gene: 18. Assay used: immunoSEQ multiplex PCR; TCRdb lists only in-frame clones, some missing. The table has about 80,000 clones, about nine tenths seen once. The origin of this receptor is a man between 45 and 60 years old in good health. Sequenced: blood. The genes are TRBV27 and TRBJ1-2, with 8 bases lining up with TRBD1. The DNA of the CDR3 is TGTGCCACGCAACCCACTTCTCGACAGGGGCGAAACTATGGCTACACCTTC. This encodes CATQPTSRQGRNYGYTF.